What follows is one T cell receptor beta chain and its context. The data originate from a study of T cell changes during pregnancy in multiple sclerosis. Only in-frame clones appear in the TCRdb table, and some are missing; sequencing was by immunoSEQ multiplex PCR. Here the sample spans tens of thousands of clones, about 92% being singletons. The V and J ends lost 0 bases and 2 bases respectively, with 10 bases between them. The CDR3 has 15 amino acids. Germline V gene lookup returns CDR1 SGHRS and CDR2 YFSETQ. This specimen consisted of CD4+ T cells from peripheral blood mononuclear cells, obtained in the third trimester of pregnancy. V usage is TRBV5-1 and J usage is TRBJ2-3, with TRBD2 as a possible D gene (5 bases). This receptor was obtained from a female donor with multiple sclerosis, enrolled in a pregnancy study. The DNA for the CDR3 is TGCGCCAGCAGCTTGGACGGGATTATCACAGATACGCAGTATTTT. Translating it yields CASSLDGIITDTQYF.